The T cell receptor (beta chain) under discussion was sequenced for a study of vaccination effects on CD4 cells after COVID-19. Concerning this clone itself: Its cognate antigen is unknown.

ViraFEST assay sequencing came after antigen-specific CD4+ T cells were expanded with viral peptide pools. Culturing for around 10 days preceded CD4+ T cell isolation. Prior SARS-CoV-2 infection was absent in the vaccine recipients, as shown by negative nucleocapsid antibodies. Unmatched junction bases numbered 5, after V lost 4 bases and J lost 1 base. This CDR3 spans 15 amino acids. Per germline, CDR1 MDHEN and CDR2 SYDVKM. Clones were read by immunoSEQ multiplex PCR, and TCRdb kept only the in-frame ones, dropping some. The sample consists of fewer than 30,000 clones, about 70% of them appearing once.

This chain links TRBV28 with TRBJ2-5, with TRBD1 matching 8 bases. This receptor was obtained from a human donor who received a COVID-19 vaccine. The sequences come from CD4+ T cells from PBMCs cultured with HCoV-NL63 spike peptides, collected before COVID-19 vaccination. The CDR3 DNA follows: TGTGCCAGCAGTTCCCTACAGGGGGGCCAAGAGACCCAGTACTTC. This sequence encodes CASSSLQGGQETQYF.